Listed below are T cell receptor beta chains from one sample, sequenced in a study of human versus mouse CDR3 diversity and MHC coevolution. Clones were read by immunoSEQ multiplex PCR, and TCRdb kept only the in-frame ones, dropping some. The table includes tens of thousands of clones, around 94% detected once. Sequenced sample: naive CD4+ T cells from blood. These receptors were obtained from a person in their sixties in good health. Both conserved end residues are part of each CDR3. A D gene is named only where the DNA matches it firmly. Size values are once, few and many counts, or a class for expanded clones, and some rows have none.

size,length,J,D,V,CDR3,DNA
once,15,TRBJ2-2,TRBD1,TRBV7-6,CASSFGGQGTGELFF,TGTGCCAGCAGCTTTGGGGGACAGGGGACCGGGGAGCTGTTTTTT
NA,15,TRBJ2-7,NA,TRBV6-5,CASSLRLGSSYEQYF,TGTGCCAGCAGTCTCCGTTTGGGCTCCTCCTACGAGCAGTACTTC
once,16,TRBJ2-2,TRBD1,TRBV5-4,CASSLGQGQLAGELFF,TGTGCCAGCAGCTTGGGACAGGGGCAGTTGGCCGGGGAGCTGTTTTTT
NA,19,TRBJ1-3,TRBD1,TRBV6-1,CASSEPGQGHSYSGNTIYF,TGTGCCAGCAGTGAACCGGGACAGGGGCATTCTTACTCTGGAAACACCATATATTTT
NA,14,TRBJ1-1,NA,TRBV27,CASRTGGGSTEAFF,TGTGCCAGCAGGACCGGGGGGGGGAGCACTGAAGCTTTCTTT
NA,13,TRBJ2-7,TRBD1,TRBV6-5,CASKSQGAHEQYF,TGTGCCAGCAAATCACAGGGGGCCCACGAGCAGTACTTC
NA,14,TRBJ2-7,TRBD1,TRBV11-2,CASTSDRRRSEQYF,TGTGCCAGCACCTCGGACAGGCGGCGATCCGAGCAGTACTTC
NA,18,TRBJ2-6,NA,TRBV16,CASSQRFDRSSGANVLTF,TGTGCCAGCAGCCAACGCTTCGACAGGAGCTCTGGGGCCAACGTCCTGACTTTC
NA,12,TRBJ2-7,NA,TRBV7-9,CASSSARREQYF,TGTGCCAGCAGCAGCGCCCGGCGGGAGCAGTACTTC
NA,14,TRBJ1-5,NA,TRBV5-1,CASSLGGLNQPQHF,TGCGCCAGCAGCTTGGGGGGCCTCAATCAGCCCCAGCATTTT
NA,14,TRBJ2-5,NA,TRBV2,CATRRERAQETQYF,TGTGCCACCCGTCGGGAGCGGGCGCAAGAGACCCAGTACTTC
once,14,TRBJ1-2,NA,TRBV7-3,CASSPAGGANGYTF,TGTGCCAGCAGCCCAGCCGGGGGGGCGAATGGCTACACCTTC
NA,15,TRBJ1-3,NA,TRBV19,CASSTDSISGNTIYF,TGTGCCAGTAGTACGGACTCCATCTCTGGAAACACCATATATTTT
NA,13,TRBJ2-7,NA,TRBV9,CASSEQVETGQYF,TGTGCCAGCAGCGAACAAGTGGAGACGGGGCAGTACTTC
NA,14,TRBJ1-5,NA,TRBV7-2,CASSHQGYNQPQHF,TGTGCCAGCAGTCACCAGGGTTACAATCAGCCCCAGCATTTT
NA,13,TRBJ2-3,NA,TRBV19,CASSSLNTDTQYF,TGTGCCAGTAGTAGCCTAAACACAGATACGCAGTATTTT
NA,15,TRBJ2-3,NA,TRBV5-4,CASSLGGGRTDTQYF,TGTGCCAGCAGCTTGGGGGGAGGACGCACAGATACGCAGTATTTT
NA,19,TRBJ1-4,TRBD1,TRBV27,CASSPRQGASYATNEKLFF,TGTGCCAGCAGTCCCCGACAGGGAGCGTCATATGCAACTAATGAAAAACTGTTTTTT
NA,16,TRBJ2-6,NA,TRBV5-1,CASSLRLGAGANVLTF,TGCGCCAGCAGCTTACGCTTGGGAGCTGGGGCCAACGTCCTGACTTTC
NA,13,TRBJ2-7,TRBD1,TRBV11-2,CASSRDRIYEQYF,TGTGCCAGCAGCCGGGACAGAATCTACGAGCAGTACTTC
once,14,TRBJ1-2,TRBD1,TRBV6-1,CASSGNRDRYGYTF,TGTGCCAGCAGTGGAAACAGGGACAGGTATGGCTACACCTTC
NA,15,TRBJ2-1,NA,TRBV27,CASSSTGSSYNEQFF,TGTGCCAGCAGTTCAACAGGAAGCTCCTACAATGAGCAGTTCTTC
NA,15,TRBJ1-5,TRBD1,TRBV5-8,CASTQDRGILQPQHF,TGTGCCAGCACCCAAGACAGGGGGATTCTTCAGCCCCAGCATTTT
NA,16,TRBJ2-1,NA,TRBV5-5,CASSPIRQSSYNEQFF,TGTGCCAGCAGCCCCATTCGACAGAGCTCCTACAATGAGCAGTTCTTC
NA,13,TRBJ1-2,NA,TRBV29-1,CSVAKVGQAGYTF,TGCAGCGTCGCTAAGGTAGGCCAGGCCGGCTACACCTTC
NA,11,TRBJ2-7,NA,TRBV2,CASRVSYEQYF,TGTGCCAGCAGAGTCTCCTACGAGCAGTACTTC
NA,13,TRBJ2-3,NA,TRBV10-1,CATSTGATDTQYF,TGCGCCACCTCGACAGGCGCCACAGATACGCAGTATTTT
NA,15,TRBJ2-3,TRBD1,TRBV10-3,CAISGTGERTDTQYF,TGTGCCATCAGTGGTACAGGGGAGAGAACAGATACGCAGTATTTT
NA,15,TRBJ2-6,NA,TRBV7-3,CASSLSGTGANVLTF,TGTGCCAGCAGCTTATCGGGGACTGGGGCCAACGTCCTGACTTTC
NA,18,TRBJ2-3,TRBD2,TRBV5-4,CASSLRGASGALTDTQYF,TGTGCCAGCAGCCTTCGAGGGGCTAGCGGCGCCCTCACAGATACGCAGTATTTT
NA,13,TRBJ2-7,NA,TRBV5-1,CASSPSVGGEQYF,TGCGCCAGCAGCCCCTCTGTGGGGGGCGAGCAGTACTTC
NA,14,TRBJ2-1,NA,TRBV5-1,CASSPLGEVDEQFF,TGCGCCAGCAGCCCCCTCGGGGAGGTGGATGAGCAGTTCTTC
NA,15,TRBJ2-1,NA,TRBV19,CASSMELTSYNEQFF,TGTGCCAGTAGTATGGAGCTGACTTCCTACAATGAGCAGTTCTTC
NA,15,TRBJ2-7,NA,TRBV2,CASSPSILLAYEQYF,TGTGCCAGCAGTCCAAGCATCCTACTCGCCTACGAGCAGTACTTC
NA,18,TRBJ2-1,TRBD1,TRBV7-2,CASSLEGQGAPYNNEQFF,TGTGCCAGCAGCTTAGAAGGACAGGGGGCCCCATACAACAATGAGCAGTTCTTC
NA,15,TRBJ2-1,NA,TRBV7-3,CASSLAGGPYNEQFF,TGTGCCAGCAGCCTCGCAGGGGGGCCTTACAATGAGCAGTTCTTC
NA,17,TRBJ2-2,TRBD1,TRBV7-2,CASSERRGRKDPGELFF,TGTGCCAGCAGCGAGCGCAGGGGGCGCAAGGATCCCGGGGAGCTGTTTTTT